The sequence of this TCR beta chain was determined in a study of radiation and T cells in renal cell carcinoma (TCRdb year 2020). Context from the whole study: In total, roughly 51 samples underwent TCR beta sequencing: 25 or so tumors plus 27 peripheral blood samples. The final blood draw was performed at 4 weeks after radiation, at the same time as nephrectomy. In the approximately 49 samples combined, some 4,000,000 unique CDR3 nucleotide sequences were found, encoding about 3 million unique CDR3 amino acid sequences.

The CDR3 has 20 amino acids, counting the end cysteine and phenylalanine. Kept here is only the CDR3 DNA, which spans 60 bases and is read in frame from base 1. Deletion took 4 bases off V and 8 bases off J, with a span of 33 bases between the germline ends. Sequences LNHNV (CDR1) and YYDKDF (CDR2) are obtained from the germline V gene (reference sequence). The study at large found these results: Because pretreatment tumor biopsies were not available, the study could not determine whether clonotypes were already present within the tumor at baseline. An increase in top tumor clonotypes in blood was observed from baseline to 2 weeks post-radiation, followed by contraction by 4 weeks, which was taken to suggest transient expansion of tumor-resident clones. Blood repertoire dynamics were not followed beyond 4 weeks after treatment. The single-armed trial design could not address effects of radiation dose or scheduling on the TCR repertoire.

Concerning this clone itself: The antigen it recognizes is unknown. No qualities accompany the bases; no much larger clone lies one base away.

The intended sense of this specimen's time point label: blood 4 weeks post-SBRT, at nephrectomy. Sample treatment or condition, as interpreted from the label and publication: 15 Gy SBRT to primary tumor, nephrectomy 4 weeks later. Samples came from a clinical trial, in which primary renal cell carcinomas received 15 Gy stereotactic body radiation therapy followed by nephrectomy 4 weeks later. Serial peripheral blood from radiation-treated patients was sampled at baseline, 2 weeks and 4 weeks after SBRT to track tumor-enriched clonotypes. Every patient had renal cell carcinoma of clear cell pathology. The QIAamp DNA Blood Mini Kit (Qiagen) was used to prepare genomic DNA for TCR sequencing. Only samples passing all quality control checks were included in the analyses. Following the manufacturer's recommendations, the immunoSEQ kit was used to generate TCR beta libraries from genomic DNA. To prepare libraries, a first multiplex PCR with proprietary primers was run, followed by a second PCR that added unique barcodes, and a bead cleanup was done after each round. Each sample batch included a kit-provided positive control reaction and a negative control reaction. The final libraries underwent checking on an Agilent 4200 TapeStation D1000 ScreenTape, volumetric pooling, and quantification by qPCR. An Illumina NextSeq500 fitted with a MidOutput 150-cycle cartridge performed the sequencing, running 156 Read1 cycles and 15 Index1 cycles with the kit's custom primers. The pooled library was loaded at around 1.1 pM with a roughly 20% PhiX control spike-in. Under the source paper's analysis protocol: Vendor-processed data were analyzed in R, with a clonotype defined as all T cells sharing the same CDR3 nucleotide sequence. In the clone abundance analyses, frequencies in each sample were normalized to that sample's 10,000 most abundant clones. Public T cell clones, which averaged fewer than five per sample, were excluded before analysis. Tumor-enriched clonotypes and baseline blood-enriched clonotypes were defined as those with an abundance difference of at least 32-fold between compartments. A beta-binomial differential abundance model was applied to find clonotypes that expanded or contracted between blood time points. Tumor-blood repertoire similarity was measured with the Baroni-Urbani and Buser coefficient, and groups were compared using two-tailed Wilcoxon tests in R. Entries here come from immuneACCESS through TCRdb and include only in-frame sequences with V and J called. Some clones fail to appear in such tables; in the studies checked, an unresolved V gene covers under half of the shortfall, and the cause of the remainder is unknown. D and trimming were read from the DNA, whereas the V and J calls and clone size are those reported in that table. For this sample the table gives roughly 90,000 clones, of which roughly 80% were detected only once. The ten largest make up just under 9.5% of the sample.

The sequencing here drew on blood, taken from a patient whose treatment included radiotherapy and nephrectomy. The receptor comes from a man aged 50 to 60 with renal cell carcinoma. The rearrangement combines TRBV15 with TRBJ2-1; D gene: possibly TRBD2, on 6 matching bases. In nucleotide form, the sequence is TGTGCCACCAGCATTCAGACAGCGTCAATCCTCCCCTCGGGAGTTCATGAGCAGTTCTTC. Translation gives CATSIQTASILPSGVHEQFF.